Shown below are 32 T cell receptor beta chains from a single sample sequenced in a study of response to subunit inactivated influenza vaccine. From the RT-PCR reads, TCRdb called clonotypes with MiXCR, one entry per CDR3 protein. The sample carries about 310,000 distinct CDR3 sequences, roughly a fifth recorded once. This specimen consisted of PBMCs from blood, obtained 21 months after vaccination. The receptors come from a man between 50 and 70 years old who received an inactivated influenza vaccine.

Comment on this clonotype: The junction differs from germline at one of its ends, possibly a read error. The genes are TRBV28 and TRBJ1-5; D gene uncertain. The CDR3 is 17 amino acids. Germline CDR1 is MDHEN and CDR2 is SYDVKM. CDR3 nucleotide sequence: TGTGCCAGCAGTTTAGAGGGCGCGGGTGAAGTCAATCAGCGCCAGCATTTT. It encodes CASSLEGAGEVNQRQHF.

The chain recombines TRBV6-2 or TRBV6-3 with TRBJ2-1; D could derive from TRBD1 or TRBD2 (5 bases each). V lost 8 bases to trimming and J lost 9 bases, with 8 bases between them. There are 10 residues in the CDR3. Looked up from germline, CDR1 is MNHEY and CDR2 is SVGEGT. The DNA of the CDR3 is TGTGCCAGCGGGGGATTTGAGCAGTTCTTC. Its translation: CASGGFEQFF.

V usage is TRBV7-2 and J usage is TRBJ2-5, with D unclear. CDR3 size: 16 residues. V was shortened by 2 bases and J by 0 bases, with 13 bases between the two germline ends. Germline CDR1 is SGHTA and CDR2 is FQGNSA. The DNA for the CDR3 is TGTGCCAGCAGCTTAAAATTGTCGGCGGACCAAGAGACCCAGTACTTC. Amino acid sequence: CASSLKLSADQETQYF. Based on the CDR3 plus reference TRBV7-2 and TRBJ2-5, the full variable domain is GAGVSQSPSNKVTEKGKDVELRCDPISGHTALYWYRQSLGQGLEFLIYFQGNSAPDKSGLPSDRFSAERTGGSVSTLTIQRTQQEDSAVYLCASSLKLSADQETQYFGPGTRLLVL.

This rearrangement joins TRBV12-3 or TRBV12-4 to TRBJ2-3; possible D gene TRBD1, 5 bases. Trimming stripped 3 bases from V and 0 bases from J, with 10 bases between. The CDR3 spans 15 residues. The CDR3 protein is CASSLGRVSTDTQYF. The DNA of the CDR3 is TGTGCCAGCAGTTTGGGCAGGGTTAGCACAGATACGCAGTATTTT.

This clonotype was detected only a few times. The V and J genes are TRBV20-1 and TRBJ2-3; D gene ambiguous. Germline-derived CDR1 and CDR2 are DFQATT and SNEGSKA (reference sequence). The ends were cut back, 5 bases at V and 0 bases at J, with 3 bases in the middle. There are 11 residues in the CDR3. CDR3 sequence: CSARSTDTQYF. Written as DNA, the CDR3 is TGCAGTGCTCGGAGCACAGATACGCAGTATTTT.

The chain has TRBV28 and TRBJ2-6; 9 bases are a match to TRBD1. Germline lookup yields CDR1 MDHEN and CDR2 SYDVKM. The V and J ends lost 6 bases and 4 bases, in that order; junction bases with no gene match: 10. The CDR3 is 17 residues long. Written as DNA, the CDR3 is TGTGCCAGCAGCTCCGGGACAGGGCTAGGCGGGGCCAACGTCCTGACTTTC. Protein sequence: CASSSGTGLGGANVLTF.

This clonotype was counted only a few times. The chain combines TRBV5-4 with TRBJ2-1, with a tentative D call TRBD1 (6 bases). The CDR3 sequence is 15 residues long. Germline V gene sequence: CDR1 SGHNT, CDR2 YYREEE (reference sequence). V lost 2 bases and J lost 4, with 13 bases in between. The DNA of the CDR3 is TGTGCCAGCAGCTTTGAACAGGGCGTTTACAATGAGCAGTTCTTC. Translating gives CASSFEQGVYNEQFF.

V usage is TRBV4-2 and J usage is TRBJ1-6; possible D gene TRBD1, 5 bases. This CDR3 has 16 residues. Germline V CDR1 and CDR2: LGHNA, YNFKEQ. V was trimmed by 1 base and J by 9 bases, leaving 16 bases between them. The CDR3 DNA follows: TGTGCCAGCAGCCAAGGGAAGGGGAAATTTTTTTCACCCCTCCACTTT. This codes for CASSQGKGKFFSPLHF.

This clonotype was counted between two and nine times. V is TRBV5-5 and J is TRBJ1-3; 10 positions agree with TRBD1. CDR3 length: 15 residues. The ends lost 3 bases at V and 3 bases at J; junction bases unmatched: 3. Germline V gene data show CDR1 as SGHKS and CDR2 as YYEKEE (reference sequence). CDR3 protein: CASSWGQGHGNTIYF. CDR3 sequence (DNA): TGTGCCAGCAGCTGGGGACAGGGGCATGGAAACACCATATATTTT.

This clonotype occurred many times. This chain connects TRBV12-3 or TRBV12-4 to TRBJ1-5; no reliable D call. The CDR3 has 15 amino acids. Trimming took off 3 bases at V and 0 bases at J, with 9 bases between the two ends. The CDR3 reads CASSFAGNSNQPQHF. CDR3 in DNA: TGTGCCAGCAGTTTCGCGGGGAATAGCAATCAGCCCCAGCATTTT.

This clonotype showed up many times. V and J are TRBV6-5 and TRBJ1-4; TRBD1 matches at 9 bases. Germline V gene sequence: CDR1 MNHEY, CDR2 SVGAGI. The junction had 7 bases not matched to a gene; V was cut back by 4 bases and J by 7 bases. The CDR3 spans 15 residues. CDR3 sequence (DNA): TGTGCCAGCAGTTCCCAACAGGGGGCGGGTGAAAAACTGTTTTTT. It codes for CASSSQQGAGEKLFF.

This clonotype was detected ten times or more. The gene calls are TRBV5-1 and TRBJ2-5; 9 bases are a match to TRBD2. The CDR3 consists of 16 residues. V lost 6 bases to trimming and J lost 2 bases; unmatched junction nucleotides: 11. Germline V CDR1 and CDR2: SGHRS, YFSETQ. The CDR3 DNA reads TGCGCCAGCACATTTGGAACTAGCGGGCTTCAAGAGACCCAGTACTTC. As protein: CASTFGTSGLQETQYF.

This chain links TRBV2 with TRBJ1-6; TRBD1 might be the D (5 bases). Germline values: CDR1 SNHLY, CDR2 FYNNEI. The CDR3 covers 15 residues. V lost 8 bases and J 7 bases, leaving 18 bases between the germline ends. This CDR3 reads CASGSQGPANSPLHF. CDR3 sequence (DNA): TGTGCCAGCGGTTCTCAGGGCCCCGCCAATTCACCCCTCCACTTT.

The rearrangement links TRBV5-4 to TRBJ2-2, with TRBD1 matching 10 bases. The CDR3 spans 16 residues. Germline-derived CDR1 and CDR2 are SGHNT and YYREEE (reference sequence). Losses at the gene ends were 1 base for V and 5 bases for J; bases not matched to a gene: 5. As DNA, the CDR3 is TGTGCCAGCAGCTTGCCCGGACAGGGGGTTACCGGGGAGCTGTTTTTT. The encoded protein is CASSLPGQGVTGELFF.

This clonotype occurred a few times. The chain carries TRBV6-2 or TRBV6-3 and TRBJ1-5; D remains ambiguous. Germline assignment: CDR1 MNHEY and CDR2 SVGEGT. V was shortened by 6 bases and J by 1 base, with 13 bases between the two germline ends. The CDR3 consists of 15 residues. The DNA for the CDR3 is TGTGCCAGCAGCTCGGCGAGACGGAGCAATCAGCCCCAGCATTTT. It codes for CASSSARRSNQPQHF.

The V call is TRBV18, the J call TRBJ1-6; 10 bases match TRBD1. The CDR3 totals 16 residues. J gave up 8 bases and V 3 bases, and 7 bases lay outside the gene matches. Germline V CDR1 and CDR2: KGHSH, LQKENI. The CDR3 protein is CASSPYATGGDSPLHF. The CDR3 DNA sequence: TGTGCCAGCTCACCGTACGCGACAGGGGGCGATTCACCCCTCCACTTT.

The genes are TRBV2 and TRBJ2-5; maybe TRBD2 (5 bases). This CDR3 has 14 residues. V gave up 0 bases and J gave up 5 bases, with 10 bases separating them. Germline V CDR1 and CDR2: SNHLY, FYNNEI. The CDR3 here is CASSEALVGETQYF. As DNA, the CDR3 is TGTGCCAGCAGTGAAGCACTAGTAGGGGAGACCCAGTACTTC.

This clonotype has only a few counts. The rearrangement uses TRBV7-6 and TRBJ2-1; 7 nucleotides agree with TRBD2. Trimming removed 5 bases from V and 5 bases from J; junction bases left unmatched: 9. This CDR3 spans 15 amino acids. CDR1 and CDR2 from the germline V gene are SGHVS and FNYEAQ. CDR3 DNA: TGTGCCAGCAGCCGACCGGGACTACAAAACAATGAGCAGTTCTTC. Translated, it gives CASSRPGLQNNEQFF.

V is TRBV23-1 and J is TRBJ1-5; no reliable D call. TRBV23-1 is sorted into the ORF group, with uncertain function. This CDR3 comprises 11 residues. V shed 4 bases and J shed 8 bases, with 6 bases lying between them. DNA of the CDR3: TGCGCCAGCAGTCGAGTAAAGCCCCAGCATTTT. Encoded protein: CASSRVKPQHF.

V usage is TRBV30 and J usage is TRBJ1-2; 7 bases match TRBD1. CDR1 and CDR2 (germline): GTSNPN, SVGIG (reference sequence). The CDR3 contains 14 residues. The V and J ends lost 0 bases and 8 bases, in that order; junction bases with no gene match: 9. CDR3 bases: TGTGCCTGGAGTGTACACGGGACAGCGCGCGGCTACACCTTC. It codes for CAWSVHGTARGYTF.

CDR3 DNA sequence: TGTGCCAGCAGTTTCGGGGGACTAGCGGGATCCAATGAGCAGTTCTTC. Translating gives CASSFGGLAGSNEQFF. The rearrangement uses TRBV6-2 or TRBV6-3 and TRBJ2-1; 13 nucleotides agree with TRBD2. Germline V gene data show CDR1 as MNHEY and CDR2 as SVGEGT. Unmatched junction bases numbered 6, after V lost 4 bases and J lost 6 bases. This CDR3 region has 16 residues.

This chain connects TRBV20-1 to TRBJ1-1; weak D call: TRBD1 (5 bases). Germline V CDR1 and CDR2: DFQATT, SNEGSKA (reference sequence). This CDR3 region has 14 residues. Trimming pared 3 bases from V and 3 bases from J, leaving 14 bases between. This chain's CDR3 is CSASNWGRDTEAFF. In DNA form, the CDR3 reads TGCAGTGCTAGCAATTGGGGCAGGGACACTGAAGCTTTCTTT.

This sequence joins TRBV10-3 and TRBJ2-2, with TRBD1 matching over 9 bases. This CDR3 contains 15 residues. Losses at the gene ends were 10 bases for V and 7 bases for J; bases not matched to a gene: 13. Germline V gene sequence: CDR1 ENHRY, CDR2 SYGVKD. In nucleotides, the CDR3 is TGTGCCACGAGATTACAGGGGGCGCTTAGCGGGGAGCTGTTTTTT. Its translation is CATRLQGALSGELFF.

The chain employs TRBV11-2 and TRBJ2-5, with 12 bases identical to TRBD2. The germline V gene has CDR1 SGHAT and CDR2 FQNNGV. There are 14 residues in the CDR3. Trimming cost V 2 bases and J 8 bases; bases outside gene matches: 3. CDR3 protein: CASSLPSGRETQYF. The CDR3 nucleotides are TGTGCCAGCAGCTTACCTAGCGGGAGGGAAACCCAGTACTTC.

The chain recombines TRBV12-3 or TRBV12-4 with TRBJ2-1; maybe TRBD2 (6 bases). V lost 2 bases and J 4 bases, leaving 12 bases between the germline ends. The CDR3 runs 15 residues. In DNA, the CDR3 is TGTGCCAGCAGTTTAACGGTTGGGGGGTACAATGAGCAGTTCTTC. It translates to CASSLTVGGYNEQFF.

The chain couples TRBV28 to TRBJ1-3; D gene uncertain. The CDR3 extends over 14 amino acids. The V end lost 3 bases, the J end lost 0 bases, and 6 bases lay between the germline ends. Per the germline V gene, CDR1 is MDHEN and CDR2 is SYDVKM. The CDR3 here is CASSFFVSGNTIYF. The CDR3 nucleotides are TGTGCCAGCAGTTTCTTCGTCTCTGGAAACACCATATATTTT.

V and J are TRBV5-1 and TRBJ2-3, with 7 positions matching TRBD2. The ends lost 2 bases at V and 0 bases at J; junction bases unmatched: 6. The CDR3 has 16 residues. The germline gives CDR1 SGHRS, CDR2 YFSETQ. Here the CDR3 DNA reads TGCGCCAGCAGCTTCCAGGCGGGGGTCAGCACAGATACGCAGTATTTT. Translation gives CASSFQAGVSTDTQYF.

V and J are TRBV27 and TRBJ2-1, with 15 bases matching TRBD2. CDR3 length: 15 amino acids. The V gene end was trimmed by 5 bases and the J gene end by 7 bases; junction bases not matched to a gene: 3. In germline, CDR1 is MNHEY, CDR2 SMNVEV (reference sequence). CDR3 sequence reads: CASSPGTSGGNEQFF. The CDR3 nucleotides are TGTGCCAGCAGTCCCGGGACTAGCGGGGGGAATGAGCAGTTCTTC.

The chain uses TRBV18 and TRBJ2-5; D is uncertain. This CDR3 region has 16 residues. CDR1 and CDR2 (germline): KGHSH, LQKENI. Trimming left V 3 bases short and J 0 bases short, with 14 bases between. Here the CDR3 DNA reads TGTGCCAGCTCACCCTCCCAACCCCGATACCAAGAGACCCAGTACTTC. Translation: CASSPSQPRYQETQYF.

This chain links TRBV9 with TRBJ2-1, with 12 positions matching TRBD1. V was clipped by 8 bases and J by 7 bases; unmatched bases: 7. There are 14 residues in the CDR3. Germline V CDR1 and CDR2: SGDLS, YYNGEE. Here the CDR3 reads CASPPGQGANEQFF. The CDR3 DNA reads TGTGCCAGTCCTCCGGGACAGGGGGCGAATGAGCAGTTCTTC.

V gene TRBV20-1 combines with J gene TRBJ2-2, with TRBD1 matching 7 bases. V lost 3 bases and J lost 3; bases outside the gene matches: 13. The CDR3 extends over 17 amino acids. Germline V gene data show CDR1 as DFQATT and CDR2 as SNEGSKA (reference sequence). CDR3 amino acids: CSASRQGSRWDTGELFF. In nucleotides, the CDR3 is TGCAGTGCTAGCAGACAGGGAAGTCGCTGGGACACCGGGGAGCTGTTTTTT.

The V call is TRBV19, the J call TRBJ1-3, with D possibly TRBD1 on 6 matching bases. CDR1 and CDR2 from the germline V gene are LNHDA and SQIVND (reference sequence). The CDR3 has 16 amino acids. V was shortened by 4 bases and J by 5 bases, with 18 bases between the two germline ends. The CDR3 loop is CASSTGGRLLRNTIYF. In nucleotides, the CDR3 is TGTGCCAGTAGTACCGGGGGCCGGCTTTTGAGAAACACCATATATTTT.